Each of the 3 T cell receptor beta chains below was sequenced from the same sample in a study of blood T cell repertoires in COVID-19. Using immunoSEQ multiplex PCR, the repertoire was profiled, and TCRdb retains in-frame clones only, with some absent. The table records about half a million clones, approximately 83% of them present only once. Sequencing used peripheral blood. These receptors were collected from a human donor in a cohort sampled during active COVID-19.

The CDR3 DNA follows: TGTGCCAGCAGTTCTTTCACAGGAGTCGGCTACACCTTC. This translates into CASSSFTGVGYTF. The V and J genes are TRBV12-3 or TRBV12-4 and TRBJ1-2, with D possibly matching TRBD1 (5 bases). Trimming removed 4 bases from V and 8 bases from J, with 14 bases in between. The CDR3 has 13 amino acids.

The chain recombines TRBV28 with TRBJ2-5; 7 bases map to TRBD1. The junction had 11 bases not matched to a gene; V was cut back by 6 bases and J by 4 bases. CDR3 length: 15 residues. Germline loops: CDR1 MDHEN, CDR2 SYDVKM. CDR3 in DNA: TGTGCCAGCAGCCCCAACAGGGGAACGGGAGAGACCCAGTACTTC. Residues: CASSPNRGTGETQYF.

The chain recombines TRBV7-2 with TRBJ1-4; 8 bases match TRBD1. Germline loops: CDR1 SGHTA, CDR2 FQGNSA. The CDR3 runs to 13 residues. The CDR3 region is CASGGRVDEKLFF. The CDR3 nucleotides are TGTGCGTCAGGGGGCCGAGTTGATGAAAAACTGTTTTTT.